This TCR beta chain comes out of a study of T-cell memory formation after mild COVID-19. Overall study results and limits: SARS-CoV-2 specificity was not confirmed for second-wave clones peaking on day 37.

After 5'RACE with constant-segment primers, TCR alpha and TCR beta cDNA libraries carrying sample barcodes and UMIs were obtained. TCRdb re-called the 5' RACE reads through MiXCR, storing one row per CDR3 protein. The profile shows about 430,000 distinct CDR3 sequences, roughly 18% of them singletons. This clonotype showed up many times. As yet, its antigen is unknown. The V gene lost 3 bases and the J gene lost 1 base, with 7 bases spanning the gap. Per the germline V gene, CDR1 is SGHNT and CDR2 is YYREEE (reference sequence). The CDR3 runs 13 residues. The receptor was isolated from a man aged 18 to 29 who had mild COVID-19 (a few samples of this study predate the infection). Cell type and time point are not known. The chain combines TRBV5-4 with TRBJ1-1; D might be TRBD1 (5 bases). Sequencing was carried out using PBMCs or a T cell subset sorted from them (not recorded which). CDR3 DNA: TGTGCCAGCAGCTCGACAGCGAACACTGAAGCTTTCTTT. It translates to CASSSTANTEAFF.